This is a list of T cell receptor beta chains from one sample in a study of tumor-infiltrating lymphocytes in localized non-small cell lung cancer. Using immunoSEQ multiplex PCR, the repertoire was profiled, and TCRdb retains in-frame clones only, with some absent. The sample records about 12,000 clones, 75% to 90% being singletons. Material: lung tumor tissue. The receptors here all came from a human donor with non-small cell lung cancer. The CDR3 runs from the conserved cysteine through the conserved F or W. Each record gives: CDR3 DNA, CDR3 protein, J gene, D gene, V gene, clone size. The D gene is left open where the match is weak. The size field is filled for only some rows; it gives once, few, many or a size class.

CDR3nt: TGTGCCAGCACCCTGACAAGCGCGAACACCGGGGAGCTGTTTTTT
CDR3aa: CASTLTSANTGELFF
j_gene: TRBJ2-2
d_gene: -
v_gene: TRBV4-2
abundance: -

CDR3nt: TGTGCCAGCAGCACAATTCGCACTGAAGCTTTCTTT
CDR3aa: CASSTIRTEAFF
j_gene: TRBJ1-1
d_gene: -
v_gene: TRBV21-1
abundance: -

CDR3nt: TGCGCCAGCAGCCCCCAGGGAAGAAACACCATATATTTT
CDR3aa: CASSPQGRNTIYF
j_gene: TRBJ1-3
d_gene: -
v_gene: TRBV4-1
abundance: once

CDR3nt: TGTGCCAGCAGTAGCACCATACCATTCTGGTCACCCCTCCACTTT
CDR3aa: CASSSTIPFWSPLHF
j_gene: TRBJ1-6
d_gene: -
v_gene: TRBV6-5
abundance: -

CDR3nt: TGTGCCAGCAGAGGACAGGGGGCAGCTTTCTTT
CDR3aa: CASRGQGAAFF
j_gene: TRBJ1-1
d_gene: TRBD1
v_gene: TRBV6-1
abundance: -

CDR3nt: TGTGCCAGCAGCGCCGCCGGGACAGGGGTTAATGAAAAACTGTTTTTT
CDR3aa: CASSAAGTGVNEKLFF
j_gene: TRBJ1-4
d_gene: TRBD1
v_gene: TRBV5-6
abundance: once

CDR3nt: TGTGCCAGCTCCCCATCCGGGACAGGGCGAAACACCATATATTTT
CDR3aa: CASSPSGTGRNTIYF
j_gene: TRBJ1-3
d_gene: TRBD1
v_gene: TRBV18
abundance: -

CDR3nt: TGTGCCAGCAGTGAGGTTGCAACTAATGAAAAACTGTTTTTT
CDR3aa: CASSEVATNEKLFF
j_gene: TRBJ1-4
d_gene: -
v_gene: TRBV6-1
abundance: -

CDR3nt: TGTGCCAGCACCCTACCGTTGGGGAATTCACCCCTCCACTTT
CDR3aa: CASTLPLGNSPLHF
j_gene: TRBJ1-6
d_gene: -
v_gene: TRBV5-8
abundance: -

CDR3nt: TGTGCCAGCAGCTCCCAGACAGCAGCTGGCTACACCTTC
CDR3aa: CASSSQTAAGYTF
j_gene: TRBJ1-2
d_gene: -
v_gene: TRBV7-2
abundance: -

CDR3nt: TGTGCCAGCAGCCGGCAAACTCAAGAGACCCAGTACTTC
CDR3aa: CASSRQTQETQYF
j_gene: TRBJ2-5
d_gene: -
v_gene: TRBV9
abundance: -

CDR3nt: TGTGCCAGTAGTATAAGTCGACAGGGGGGGAACGAGCAGTACTTC
CDR3aa: CASSISRQGGNEQYF
j_gene: TRBJ2-7
d_gene: TRBD1
v_gene: TRBV19
abundance: few

CDR3nt: TGTGCCAGCAGGTCCCCCAGAGAGACCCAGTACTTC
CDR3aa: CASRSPRETQYF
j_gene: TRBJ2-5
d_gene: -
v_gene: TRBV11-3
abundance: few

CDR3nt: TGTGCCAGCAGCTTCGGGCCTCGTATTTACGAGCAGTACTTC
CDR3aa: CASSFGPRIYEQYF
j_gene: TRBJ2-7
d_gene: -
v_gene: TRBV11-3
abundance: -

CDR3nt: TGTGCCAGCAGCCAAGATGGGGACAGGGTGGGTCAGCCCCAGCATTTT
CDR3aa: CASSQDGDRVGQPQHF
j_gene: TRBJ1-5
d_gene: TRBD1
v_gene: TRBV4-2
abundance: -

CDR3nt: TGTGCCAGCAGCTTAGCGAGGGCACCCGGGGAGACCCAGTACTTC
CDR3aa: CASSLARAPGETQYF
j_gene: TRBJ2-5
d_gene: -
v_gene: TRBV7-7
abundance: -

CDR3nt: TGTGCCAGCTCACCGACGGGGGATAACACCGGGGAGCTGTTTTTT
CDR3aa: CASSPTGDNTGELFF
j_gene: TRBJ2-2
d_gene: -
v_gene: TRBV18
abundance: -

CDR3nt: TGCAGCGTGGAAACCAGGGACCACTATGGCTACACCTTC
CDR3aa: CSVETRDHYGYTF
j_gene: TRBJ1-2
d_gene: -
v_gene: TRBV29-1
abundance: -

CDR3nt: TGCGCCAGCAGCCCCCTCTCAGGGGACACCGGGGAGCTGTTTTTT
CDR3aa: CASSPLSGDTGELFF
j_gene: TRBJ2-2
d_gene: -
v_gene: TRBV5-1
abundance: -

CDR3nt: TGCGCCAGCAGCTTGACACTAGCGGGCTCGACCCTGGTCTACGAGCAGTACTTC
CDR3aa: CASSLTLAGSTLVYEQYF
j_gene: TRBJ2-7
d_gene: TRBD2
v_gene: TRBV5-1
abundance: -

CDR3nt: TGTGCCAGCAGTTACTCGAGGATGAACACTGAAGCTTTCTTT
CDR3aa: CASSYSRMNTEAFF
j_gene: TRBJ1-1
d_gene: -
v_gene: TRBV6-6
abundance: -

CDR3nt: TGTGCCAGCTCAGTCAGGAGTATGAACACTGAAGCTTTCTTT
CDR3aa: CASSVRSMNTEAFF
j_gene: TRBJ1-1
d_gene: -
v_gene: TRBV18
abundance: -

CDR3nt: TGTGCCAGCAGTCCACAGGGGAAGGTGAACACTGAAGCTTTCTTT
CDR3aa: CASSPQGKVNTEAFF
j_gene: TRBJ1-1
d_gene: TRBD1
v_gene: TRBV7-2
abundance: -

CDR3nt: TGCGCCAGTTCCCCGGGGGGGACCCAGAGCTCCTACGAGCAGTACTTC
CDR3aa: CASSPGGTQSSYEQYF
j_gene: TRBJ2-7
d_gene: TRBD2
v_gene: TRBV5-1
abundance: -

CDR3nt: TGTGCCAGCAGCTTCAGAGGAGACAGCCGAACAGATACGCAGTATTTT
CDR3aa: CASSFRGDSRTDTQYF
j_gene: TRBJ2-3
d_gene: -
v_gene: TRBV4-2
abundance: -

CDR3nt: TGTGCCAGCTCCTCGGGGGGAAATAATCAGCCCCAGCATTTT
CDR3aa: CASSSGGNNQPQHF
j_gene: TRBJ1-5
d_gene: -
v_gene: TRBV18
abundance: -

CDR3nt: TGTGCCAGCAGCTCAGAAGACAGGAGGTCCTATGGCTACACCTTC
CDR3aa: CASSSEDRRSYGYTF
j_gene: TRBJ1-2
d_gene: -
v_gene: TRBV5-4
abundance: -

CDR3nt: TGTGCCAGCAGTTATACCGGGCGACGGGACACCGGGGAGCTGTTTTTT
CDR3aa: CASSYTGRRDTGELFF
j_gene: TRBJ2-2
d_gene: -
v_gene: TRBV6-5
abundance: -

CDR3nt: TGTGCCAGCAGCCTACAGGGGAGGGGCTACGAGCAGTACTTC
CDR3aa: CASSLQGRGYEQYF
j_gene: TRBJ2-7
d_gene: -
v_gene: TRBV27
abundance: -

CDR3nt: TGCGCCAGCAGCCAGAAATCTCGAAAGGACAGTCCTAACTATGGCTACACCTTC
CDR3aa: CASSQKSRKDSPNYGYTF
j_gene: TRBJ1-2
d_gene: -
v_gene: TRBV4-1
abundance: -

CDR3nt: TGTGCCAGCAGTTCGGGACTAGCGGGGTCGAATGAGCAGTTCTTC
CDR3aa: CASSSGLAGSNEQFF
j_gene: TRBJ2-1
d_gene: TRBD2
v_gene: TRBV6-5
abundance: -

CDR3nt: TGCGCCAGCAGCTTGGCCGGCATTCGGGACACTGAAGCTTTCTTT
CDR3aa: CASSLAGIRDTEAFF
j_gene: TRBJ1-1
d_gene: -
v_gene: TRBV5-1
abundance: -

CDR3nt: TGCGCCAGCAGCCGTCATGGACAGGTAACCGACACCGGGGAGCTGTTTTTT
CDR3aa: CASSRHGQVTDTGELFF
j_gene: TRBJ2-2
d_gene: TRBD1
v_gene: TRBV4-1
abundance: -

CDR3nt: TGCGCCAGCAGCCAACAGGGGTGGGGCACTGAAGCTTTCTTT
CDR3aa: CASSQQGWGTEAFF
j_gene: TRBJ1-1
d_gene: -
v_gene: TRBV4-3
abundance: -

CDR3nt: TGTGCCAGCAGCTCGGACAGGGGGCGGTACGAGCAGTACTTC
CDR3aa: CASSSDRGRYEQYF
j_gene: TRBJ2-7
d_gene: TRBD1
v_gene: TRBV11-2
abundance: few

CDR3nt: TGTGCCAGCAGTTTTAAAAGGAACGGACAGCTGTCTAGCAATCAGCCCCAGCATTTT
CDR3aa: CASSFKRNGQLSSNQPQHF
j_gene: TRBJ1-5
d_gene: -
v_gene: TRBV27
abundance: -

CDR3nt: TGCGCCAGCAGCCGCAGACAAATTAGCTCTGGGGCCAACGTCCTGACTTTC
CDR3aa: CASSRRQISSGANVLTF
j_gene: TRBJ2-6
d_gene: -
v_gene: TRBV4-3
abundance: medium-sized

CDR3nt: TGTGCCAGTAGTATAGATTGGCAGGGATTTGAAGCTTTCTTT
CDR3aa: CASSIDWQGFEAFF
j_gene: TRBJ1-1
d_gene: -
v_gene: TRBV19
abundance: -

CDR3nt: TGTGCCAGCAGCCGATCTCTCGTGGGGAGCACTGAAGCTTTCTTT
CDR3aa: CASSRSLVGSTEAFF
j_gene: TRBJ1-1
d_gene: -
v_gene: TRBV6-5
abundance: -

CDR3nt: TGCGCCAGCAGCTACGGACAGGGGGGCTACACCTTC
CDR3aa: CASSYGQGGYTF
j_gene: TRBJ1-2
d_gene: TRBD1
v_gene: TRBV5-1
abundance: -

CDR3nt: TGTGCCAGCAGCCAGGGAAGCTCCTATAATTCACCCCTCCACTTT
CDR3aa: CASSQGSSYNSPLHF
j_gene: TRBJ1-6
d_gene: -
v_gene: TRBV7-6
abundance: -